The clone carrying this TCR beta chain was observed once. The antigen remains undetermined. The data stem from a study of tumor and adjacent non-tumor tissue in lung cancer. The CDR3 extends over 15 amino acids. Trimming took 0 bases from V and 10 from J, leaving 19 bases between them. Germline V lookup: CDR1 LGHNA, CDR2 YNFKEQ. Study observations and caveats: TCR diversity was significantly greater in tumor than normal lung tissue.

TCRbeta libraries were built with three rounds of nested PCR, modified from ARM-PCR. One entry per CDR3 protein results from TCRdb running MiXCR on the multiplex PCR reads. The table lists under 150,000 distinct CDR3 sequences, 66% of them singletons. The template was RNA from unsorted bulk tissue. The origin of this receptor is a man aged 25 to 45 with non-small cell lung cancer. This chain joins TRBV4-2 and TRBJ2-7; D gene uncertain. Sequences were obtained from lung tumor tissue. The CDR3 loop reads CASSQELGIGLEQYF. The CDR3 DNA reads as TGTGCCAGCAGCCAAGAATTGGGGATAGGGCTCGAACAGTACTTC.